The next 28 T cell receptor beta chains were all read from a single sample in a study of blood T cell repertoires in COVID-19. Sequencing was performed with immunoSEQ multiplex PCR; in TCRdb, only in-frame clones are kept and a portion is missing. The data hold approximately 350,000 clones, with around 92% observed a single time. Sample: peripheral blood. The receptor set was obtained from a woman in her twenties or thirties with COVID-19, enrolled during active disease.

V is TRBV3-1 (or the pseudogene TRBV3-2) and J is TRBJ2-3, with D possibly TRBD2 on 6 matching bases. The CDR3 covers 13 residues. Per germline, CDR1 LGHDT and CDR2 YNNKEL (reference sequence). V lost 3 bases to trimming and J lost 5 bases, with 9 bases between them. The CDR3: CASSHLGGDTQYF. The CDR3 bases are TGTGCCAGCAGCCACCTCGGGGGAGATACGCAGTATTTT.

The chain is built from TRBV11-3 and TRBJ1-2, with D uncertain. The germline V gene has CDR1 SGHNT and CDR2 YENEEA. The CDR3 is 15 residues long. V lost 1 base, J lost 7 bases, and 16 bases lay in between. In DNA form, the CDR3 reads TGTGCCAGCAGCTTAGGAGGGAACGGGGTATCTGGCTACACCTTC. Its protein is CASSLGGNGVSGYTF.

This chain connects TRBV19 to TRBJ2-5; the match to TRBD2 covers 12 bases. The CDR3 is made up of 16 amino acids. CDR1 and CDR2 from the germline V gene are LNHDA and SQIVND (reference sequence). V lost 7 bases and J lost 0; bases outside the gene matches: 6. The CDR3 loop is CASTDTSGGHQETQYF. In DNA form, the CDR3 reads TGTGCCAGTACCGATACTAGCGGGGGGCACCAAGAGACCCAGTACTTC.

The chain joins TRBV25-1 to TRBJ2-2; TRBD1 aligns across 9 bases. CDR1 and CDR2 from the germline V gene are MGHDK and SYGVNS. This CDR3 is 16 amino acids long. The trim removed 0 bases at V and 4 bases at J, leaving 3 bases unmatched. CDR3 bases: TGTGCCAGCAGTGAATACCGGGACAGGGTCACCGGGGAGCTGTTTTTT. Its protein product is CASSEYRDRVTGELFF.

The CDR3 reads CASSFASSYEQYF. The CDR3 DNA follows: TGTGCCAGCAGTTTCGCTAGCTCCTACGAGCAGTACTTC. The chain recombines TRBV27 with TRBJ2-7; no reliable D call. Germline CDR1 is MNHEY and CDR2 is SMNVEV (reference sequence). V gave up 3 bases and J gave up 0 bases, with 6 bases separating them. The CDR3 is made up of 13 amino acids.

The chain's CDR3 is CASSQPGYPETQYF. CDR3 nucleotides: TGCGCCAGCAGCCAACCAGGGTACCCAGAGACCCAGTACTTC. This rearrangement joins TRBV4-1 to TRBJ2-5, with D maybe TRBD1 (5 bases). Germline CDR1 MGHRA, CDR2 YSYEKL. The CDR3 loop spans 14 amino acids. Trimming removed 2 bases at V and 4 bases at J, with 11 bases between.

The chain uses TRBV28 and TRBJ1-3; D is uncertain. The CDR3 sequence is 17 residues long. Per the germline V gene, CDR1 is MDHEN and CDR2 is SYDVKM. The V end lost 3 bases, the J end lost 0 bases, and 15 bases lay between the germline ends. CDR3 amino acids: CASSFPGGYGSGNTIYF. The CDR3 DNA follows: TGTGCCAGCAGTTTCCCCGGCGGGTACGGCTCTGGAAACACCATATATTTT. Drawing the rest from reference TRBV28 and TRBJ1-3, the complete variable domain is DVKVTQSSRYLVKRTGEKVFLECVQDMDHENMFWYRQDPGLGLRLIYFSYDVKMKEKGDIPEGYSVSREKKERFSLILESASTNQTSMYLCASSFPGGYGSGNTIYFGEGSWLTVV.

The chain combines TRBV12-3 or TRBV12-4 with TRBJ2-7, with D possibly matching TRBD1 (6 bases). The CDR3 runs to 12 residues. V was pared by 6 bases and J by 4 bases, with 10 bases between. CDR3 sequence reads: CASSPQGYEQYF. DNA for the CDR3: TGTGCCAGCAGCCCACAGGGTTACGAGCAGTACTTC.

The chain links TRBV19 to TRBJ2-1; 7 bases fit TRBD1. This CDR3 comprises 16 residues. CDR1 and CDR2 from the germline V gene are LNHDA and SQIVND (reference sequence). V gave up 1 base and J gave up 3 bases; unmatched junction bases: 6. CDR3 DNA: TGTGCCAGTAGTATAGGACAGAGGACAGGCTACAATGAGCAGTTCTTC. Translation: CASSIGQRTGYNEQFF. Looking up the rest from reference TRBV19 and TRBJ2-1 gives the full variable domain: DGGITQSPKYLFRKEGQNVTLSCEQNLNHDAMYWYRQDPGQGLRLIYYSQIVNDFQKGDIAEGYSVSREKKESFPLTVTSAQKNPTAFYLCASSIGQRTGYNEQFFGPGTRLTVL.

Written as DNA, the CDR3 is TGTGCCAGCAGTGTCCAAAAGGGCGGGAGGGCCTTCTGGCGCGAGCAGTTCTTC. Residues: CASSVQKGGRAFWREQFF. The rearrangement uses TRBV27 and TRBJ2-1; the match to TRBD2 covers 9 bases. V lost 5 bases and J lost 10; bases outside the gene matches: 21. Germline assignment: CDR1 MNHEY and CDR2 SMNVEV (reference sequence). CDR3 size: 18 residues.

The chain links TRBV15 to TRBJ1-5, with 7 bases matching TRBD1. This CDR3 region has 16 residues. Germline lookup yields CDR1 LNHNV and CDR2 YYDKDF (reference sequence). V shed 3 bases, J shed 0 bases, and the junction held 5 bases outside the gene matches. CDR3 in DNA: TGTGCCACCAGCAGCGGGACAGCGTATAGCAATCAGCCCCAGCATTTT. Translation gives CATSSGTAYSNQPQHF.

This clone was counted a single time. The CDR3 nucleotides are TGTGCCACCGGGACTAGGAACAATGAGCAGTTCTTC. Its translation: CATGTRNNEQFF. This chain connects TRBV12-3 or TRBV12-4 to TRBJ2-1; 8 bases are a match to TRBD2. CDR3 size: 12 residues. With V trimmed by 10 bases and J by 5 bases, 4 bases remained unmatched.

The chain has TRBV4-3 and TRBJ1-4; D remains unclear. With 0 bases removed from V and 8 bases from J, the gap between germline ends came to 13 bases. In germline, CDR1 is LGHNA, CDR2 YSLEER. The CDR3 loop spans 15 amino acids. CDR3 in amino acids: CASSQDGGIREKLFF. The CDR3 DNA reads TGCGCCAGCAGCCAAGATGGAGGGATTCGGGAAAAACTGTTTTTT.

The chain joins TRBV4-2 to TRBJ2-1; TRBD1 agrees at 8 bases. The CDR3 consists of 15 residues. Germline V CDR1 and CDR2: LGHNA, YNFKEQ. Losses at the gene ends were 0 bases for V and 5 bases for J; bases not matched to a gene: 3. The CDR3 DNA reads as TGTGCCAGCAGCCAAGAAAGGACAGGGCACAATGAGCAGTTCTTC. Encoded protein: CASSQERTGHNEQFF.

This chain connects TRBV4-3 to TRBJ1-2; D possibly corresponds to TRBD1 (6 bases). Germline CDR1 is LGHNA and CDR2 is YSLEER. The CDR3 has 17 residues. The V gene lost 0 bases and the J gene lost 2 bases, with 16 bases spanning the gap. This CDR3 reads CASSQDLYGTSNYGYTF. The DNA of the CDR3 is TGCGCCAGCAGCCAAGATTTATATGGGACATCCAACTATGGCTACACCTTC.

This chain uses TRBV13 with TRBJ2-1, with D maybe TRBD2 (6 bases). CDR1 and CDR2 (germline): PRHDT, FYEKMQ (reference sequence). V lost 0 bases to trimming and J lost 5 bases, with 14 bases between them. This CDR3 is built from 16 residues. The CDR3 loop reads CASSLGGRTPHNEQFF. The CDR3 DNA reads TGTGCCAGCAGCTTAGGGGGGAGGACCCCTCACAATGAGCAGTTCTTC.

The rearrangement joins TRBV5-1 to TRBJ1-3; D may be TRBD1 (6 bases). The CDR3 has 17 amino acids. The germline V gene has CDR1 SGHRS and CDR2 YFSETQ. Trimming stripped 0 bases from V and 0 bases from J, with 13 bases between. The DNA of the CDR3 is TGCGCCAGCAGCTTGGCTACAGGGCCCCGCTCTGGAAACACCATATATTTT. Its protein product is CASSLATGPRSGNTIYF.

This chain connects TRBV6-2 or TRBV6-3 to TRBJ2-7, with 7 bases identical to TRBD2. The V segment lost 0 bases and the J segment 2 bases; nucleotides outside the gene matches: 1. This CDR3 spans 14 amino acids. The germline CDR1 and CDR2 sequences are MNHEY and SVGEGT. For the CDR3, the DNA is TGTGCCAGCAGTTACTCGAGCGGGGCCTACGAGCAGTACTTC. Its protein is CASSYSSGAYEQYF.

The chain couples TRBV3-1 (or the pseudogene TRBV3-2) to TRBJ2-7, with D possibly TRBD1 on 6 matching bases. The length of the CDR3 is 14 residues. V lost 0 bases and J 6 bases, leaving 12 bases between the germline ends. Per the germline V gene, CDR1 is LGHDT and CDR2 is YNNKEL (reference sequence). As DNA, the CDR3 is TGTGCCAGCAGCCAAGATAGGGGGATCCCCGAGCAGTACGTC. Protein sequence: CASSQDRGIPEQYV.

V is TRBV11-2 and J is TRBJ2-2, with 10 bases fitting TRBD2. V gave up 3 bases and J gave up 4 bases; unmatched junction bases: 8. CDR3 length: 17 residues. The V gene's germline CDR1 is SGHAT and CDR2 FQNNGV. The DNA for the CDR3 is TGTGCCAGCAGCTTCATCGGGCTAGCGGGGGTCACCGGGGAGCTGTTTTTT. This translates into CASSFIGLAGVTGELFF. The full variable domain, rest sourced from reference TRBV11-2 and TRBJ2-2, is EAGVAQSPRYKIIEKRQSVAFWCNPISGHATLYWYQQILGQGPKLLIQFQNNGVVDDSQLPKDRFSAERLKGVDSTLKIQPAKLEDSAVYLCASSFIGLAGVTGELFFGEGSRLTVL.

The chain links TRBV3-1 (or the pseudogene TRBV3-2) to TRBJ2-7; TRBD2 aligns across 13 bases. V lost 3 bases to trimming and J lost 5 bases; unmatched junction nucleotides: 10. The CDR3 length is 17 residues. CDR1 and CDR2 from the germline V gene are LGHDT and YNNKEL (reference sequence). CDR3 protein: CASSQNPTSGGAHEQYF. CDR3 DNA sequence: TGTGCCAGCAGCCAGAACCCTACTAGCGGGGGGGCCCACGAGCAGTACTTC.

The chain employs TRBV25-1 and TRBJ1-4; the match to TRBD1 covers 11 bases. Trimming removed 4 bases from V and 8 bases from J; junction bases left unmatched: 3. This CDR3 has 14 residues. Germline assignment: CDR1 MGHDK and CDR2 SYGVNS. The CDR3 region is CASSAGTGGEKLFF. The CDR3 bases are TGTGCCAGCAGTGCCGGGACAGGGGGGGAAAAACTGTTTTTT.

This clone is a singleton in its sample. This rearrangement joins TRBV5-1 to TRBJ2-1, with 8 bases that match TRBD2. Germline V lookup: CDR1 SGHRS, CDR2 YFSETQ. The J segment lost 8 bases and the V segment lost 2 bases, leaving 9 bases of the junction unmatched. The CDR3 has 15 residues. The CDR3 sequence: CASSLASGLNDEQFF. The CDR3 coding sequence is TGCGCCAGCAGCTTAGCTAGCGGGCTGAACGATGAGCAGTTCTTC.

The CDR3 reads CASSTSPPRQAEAFF. CDR3 coding DNA: TGTGCCAGTAGTACCAGCCCCCCCCGGCAGGCTGAAGCTTTCTTT. This chain uses TRBV19 with TRBJ1-1, with unresolved D. The CDR3 is 15 amino acids. The V end lost 4 bases, the J end lost 6 bases, and 18 bases lay between the germline ends. Germline-derived CDR1 and CDR2 are LNHDA and SQIVND (reference sequence).

To note about this clone: The identical CDR3 is also encoded by other nucleotide sequences in the sample. The V call is TRBV3-1 (or the pseudogene TRBV3-2), the J call TRBJ2-2; D remains unclear. In germline, CDR1 is LGHDT, CDR2 YNNKEL (reference sequence). V lost 2 bases, J lost 5 bases, and 3 bases lay in between. This CDR3 comprises 12 residues. The CDR3 protein is CASSQLTGELFF. The CDR3 coding sequence is TGTGCCAGCAGCCAACTAACCGGGGAGCTGTTTTTT.

The chain recombines TRBV28 with TRBJ2-2, with 8 bases lining up with TRBD1. This CDR3 comprises 12 residues. The germline CDR1 and CDR2 sequences are MDHEN and SYDVKM. CDR3 residues: CAATGGTGELFF. The CDR3 DNA is TGTGCGGCTACAGGGGGGACCGGGGAGCTGTTTTTT.

V and J are TRBV11-2 and TRBJ2-2, with 7 bases lining up with TRBD2. In germline, CDR1 is SGHAT, CDR2 FQNNGV. This CDR3 region has 17 residues. The V and J ends lost 5 bases and 6 bases, in that order; junction bases with no gene match: 15. The CDR3 sequence: CASSPRGGRVPAGELFF. CDR3 in DNA: TGTGCCAGCAGCCCAAGGGGCGGGAGAGTGCCCGCCGGGGAGCTGTTTTTT.

CDR3 DNA: TGCGCCAGCAGCCCAGGGACAGGGGATTCTAGCACAGATACGCAGTATTTT. It specifies CASSPGTGDSSTDTQYF. The rearrangement uses TRBV5-1 and TRBJ2-3, with 10 bases matching TRBD1. The CDR3 is 17 amino acids. Germline CDR1 is SGHRS and CDR2 is YFSETQ. After removal of 4 bases from V and 0 bases from J, the junction contained 8 bases not matched to a gene.